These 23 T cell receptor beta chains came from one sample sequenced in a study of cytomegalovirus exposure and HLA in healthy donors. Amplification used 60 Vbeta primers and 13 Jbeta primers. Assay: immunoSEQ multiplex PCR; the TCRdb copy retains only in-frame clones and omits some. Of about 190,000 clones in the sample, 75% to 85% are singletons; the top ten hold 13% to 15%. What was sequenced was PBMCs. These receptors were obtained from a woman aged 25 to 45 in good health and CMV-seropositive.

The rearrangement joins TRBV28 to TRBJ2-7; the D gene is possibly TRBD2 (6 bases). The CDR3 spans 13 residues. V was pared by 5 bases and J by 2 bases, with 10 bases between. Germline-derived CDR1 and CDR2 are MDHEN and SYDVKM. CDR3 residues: CASSLPGAYEQYF. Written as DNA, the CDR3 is TGTGCCAGCAGTCTACCGGGGGCCTACGAGCAGTACTTC.

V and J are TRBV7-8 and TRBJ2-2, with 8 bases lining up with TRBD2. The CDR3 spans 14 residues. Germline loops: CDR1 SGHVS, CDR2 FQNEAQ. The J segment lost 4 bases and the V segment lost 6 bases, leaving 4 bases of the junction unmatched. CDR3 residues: CASRGGTSTGELFF. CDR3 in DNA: TGTGCCAGCAGAGGTGGGACTAGCACCGGGGAGCTGTTTTTT.

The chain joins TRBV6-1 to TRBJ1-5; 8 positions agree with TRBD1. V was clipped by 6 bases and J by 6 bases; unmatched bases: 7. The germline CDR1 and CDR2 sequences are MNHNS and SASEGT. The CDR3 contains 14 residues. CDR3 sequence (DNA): TGTGCCAGCAGCCAGACAGGGGAAAGTCAGCCCCAGCATTTT. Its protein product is CASSQTGESQPQHF.

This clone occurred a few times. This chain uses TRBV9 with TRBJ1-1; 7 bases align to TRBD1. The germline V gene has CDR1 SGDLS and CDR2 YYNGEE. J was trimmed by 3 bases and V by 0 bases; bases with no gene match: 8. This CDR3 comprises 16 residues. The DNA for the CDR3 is TGTGCCAGCAGCGTAGGCCCCTACAGGGGTGACACTGAAGCTTTCTTT. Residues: CASSVGPYRGDTEAFF.

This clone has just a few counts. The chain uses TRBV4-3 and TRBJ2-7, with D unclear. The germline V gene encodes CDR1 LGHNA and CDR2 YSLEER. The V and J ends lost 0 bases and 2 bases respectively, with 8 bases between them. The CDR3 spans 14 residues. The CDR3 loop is CASSQESTAYEQYF. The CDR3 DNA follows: TGCGCCAGCAGCCAAGAAAGTACAGCCTACGAGCAGTACTTC.

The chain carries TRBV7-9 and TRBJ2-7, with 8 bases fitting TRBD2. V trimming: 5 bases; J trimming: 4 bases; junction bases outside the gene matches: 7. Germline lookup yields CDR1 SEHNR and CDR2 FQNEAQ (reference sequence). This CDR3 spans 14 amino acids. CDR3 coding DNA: TGTGCCAGCAGCCCCGGGGGGGTGACTTACGAGCAGTACTTC. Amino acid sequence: CASSPGGVTYEQYF.

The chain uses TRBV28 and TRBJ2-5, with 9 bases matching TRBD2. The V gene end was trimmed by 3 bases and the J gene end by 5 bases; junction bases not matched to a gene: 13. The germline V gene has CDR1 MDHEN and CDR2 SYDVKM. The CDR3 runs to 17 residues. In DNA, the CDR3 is TGTGCCAGCAGTTTGTTCTCGCGGGGGGGCCGAGGGGAGACCCAGTACTTC. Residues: CASSLFSRGGRGETQYF.

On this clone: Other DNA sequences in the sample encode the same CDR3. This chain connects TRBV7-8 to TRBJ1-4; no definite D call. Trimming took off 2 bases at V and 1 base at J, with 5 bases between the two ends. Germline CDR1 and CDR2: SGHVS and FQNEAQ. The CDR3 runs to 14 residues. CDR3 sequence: CASSLTRTNEKLFF. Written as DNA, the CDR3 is TGTGCCAGCAGCTTAACTCGAACTAATGAAAAACTGTTTTTT.

CDR3 nucleotides: TGCAGCGTTGAATCCAGGGGGATTTACAATGAGCAGTTCTTC. It encodes CSVESRGIYNEQFF. The chain couples TRBV29-1 to TRBJ2-1, with 7 bases aligning to TRBD1. The ends lost 2 bases at V and 4 bases at J; junction bases unmatched: 5. Germline CDR1 and CDR2: SQVTM and ANQGSEA. The CDR3 totals 14 residues.

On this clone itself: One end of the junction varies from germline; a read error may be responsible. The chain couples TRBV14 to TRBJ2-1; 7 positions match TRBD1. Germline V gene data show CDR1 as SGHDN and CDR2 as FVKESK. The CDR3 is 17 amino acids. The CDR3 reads CASSQGPPTGLNNEQFF. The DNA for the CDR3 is TGTGCCAGCAGTCAAGGCCCTCCGACAGGGCTCAACAATGAGCAGTTCTTC.

DNA of the CDR3: TGTGCCAGCAGCTTAGGGAAACCGGGCGGGGGTGAGGGTACGCAGTATTTT. Amino acid sequence: CASSLGKPGGGEGTQYF. The chain links TRBV11-2 to TRBJ2-3; 7 positions match TRBD2. Germline V gene sequence: CDR1 SGHAT, CDR2 FQNNGV. The ends lost 1 base at V and 8 bases at J; junction bases unmatched: 15. This CDR3 is 17 amino acids long.

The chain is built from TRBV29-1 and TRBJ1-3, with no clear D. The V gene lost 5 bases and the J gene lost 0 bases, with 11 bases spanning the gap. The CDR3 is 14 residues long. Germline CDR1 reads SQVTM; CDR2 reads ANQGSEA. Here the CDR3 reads CSVSRSSSGNTIYF. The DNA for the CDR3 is TGCAGCGTTTCCCGGTCGAGCTCTGGAAACACCATATATTTT.

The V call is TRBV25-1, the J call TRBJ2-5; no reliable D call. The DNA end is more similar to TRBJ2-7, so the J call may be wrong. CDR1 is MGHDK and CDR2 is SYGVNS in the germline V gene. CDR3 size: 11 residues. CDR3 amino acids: CASSYSYEQYF. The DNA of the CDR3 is TGTGCCAGCAGTTATTCCTACGAGCAGTACTTC.

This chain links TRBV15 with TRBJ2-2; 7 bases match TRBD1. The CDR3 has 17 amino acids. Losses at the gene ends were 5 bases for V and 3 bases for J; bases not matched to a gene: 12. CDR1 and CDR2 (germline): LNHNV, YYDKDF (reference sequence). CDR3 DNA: TGTGCCACCAGCGGGCTCGAGGGGGCCACTCACACCGGGGAGCTGTTTTTT. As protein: CATSGLEGATHTGELFF.

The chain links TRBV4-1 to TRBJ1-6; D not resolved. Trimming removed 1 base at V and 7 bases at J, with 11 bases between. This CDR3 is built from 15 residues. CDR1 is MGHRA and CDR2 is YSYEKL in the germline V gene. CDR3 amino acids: CASSQVSTANSPLHF. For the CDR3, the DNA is TGCGCCAGCAGCCAAGTTAGTACAGCCAATTCACCCCTCCACTTT.

The CDR3 region has the DNA TGTGCCTGGAGCCCCGGGGGGATGGGCTATGGCTACACCTTC. Residues: CAWSPGGMGYGYTF. The rearrangement uses TRBV30 and TRBJ1-2; maybe TRBD1 (5 bases). CDR3 length equals 14 residues. V dropped 3 bases and J dropped 4 bases, with 15 bases sitting between them. Looked up from germline, CDR1 is GTSNPN and CDR2 is SVGIG (reference sequence).

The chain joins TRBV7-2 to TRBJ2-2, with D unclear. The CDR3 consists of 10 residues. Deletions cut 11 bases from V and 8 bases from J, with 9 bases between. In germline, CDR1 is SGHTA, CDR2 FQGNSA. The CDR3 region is CAGDVGELFF. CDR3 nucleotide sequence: TGTGCCGGAGACGTGGGGGAGCTGTTTTTT.

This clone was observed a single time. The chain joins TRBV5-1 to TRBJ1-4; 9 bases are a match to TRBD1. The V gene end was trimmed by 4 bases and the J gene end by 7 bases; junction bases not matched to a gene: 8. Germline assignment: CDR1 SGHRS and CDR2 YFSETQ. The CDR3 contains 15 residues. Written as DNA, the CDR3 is TGCGCCAGCAGCCTAACAGGGGGCGCGGGTGAAAAACTGTTTTTT. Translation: CASSLTGGAGEKLFF.

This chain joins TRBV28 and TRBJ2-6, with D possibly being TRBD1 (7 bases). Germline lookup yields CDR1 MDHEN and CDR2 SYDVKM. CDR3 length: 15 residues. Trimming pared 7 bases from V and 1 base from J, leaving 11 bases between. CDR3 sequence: CASTQGGSGANVLTF. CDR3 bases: TGTGCCAGCACTCAGGGGGGTTCTGGGGCCAACGTCCTGACTTTC.

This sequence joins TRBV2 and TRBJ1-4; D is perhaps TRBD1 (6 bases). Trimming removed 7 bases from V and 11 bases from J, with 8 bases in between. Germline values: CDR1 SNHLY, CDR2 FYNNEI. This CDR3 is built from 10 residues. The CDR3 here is CASKGGKLFF. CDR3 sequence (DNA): TGTGCCAGCAAGGGGGGGAAACTGTTTTTT.

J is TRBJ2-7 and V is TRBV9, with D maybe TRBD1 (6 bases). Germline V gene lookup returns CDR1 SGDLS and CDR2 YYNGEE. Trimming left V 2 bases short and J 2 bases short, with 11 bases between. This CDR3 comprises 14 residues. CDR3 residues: CASSVDRSTYEQYF. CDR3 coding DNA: TGTGCCAGCAGCGTCGACAGGTCCACCTACGAGCAGTACTTC.

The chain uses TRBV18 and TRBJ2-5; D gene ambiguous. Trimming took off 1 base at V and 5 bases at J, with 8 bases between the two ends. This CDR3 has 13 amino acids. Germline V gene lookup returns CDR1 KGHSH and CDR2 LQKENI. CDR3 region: CASSPQPRETQYF. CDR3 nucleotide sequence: TGTGCCAGCTCACCACAGCCCAGGGAGACCCAGTACTTC.

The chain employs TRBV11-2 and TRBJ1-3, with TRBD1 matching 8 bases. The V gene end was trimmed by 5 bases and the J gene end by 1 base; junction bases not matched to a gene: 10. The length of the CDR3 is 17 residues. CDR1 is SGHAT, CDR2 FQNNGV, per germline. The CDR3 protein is CASSLWTGSPSGNTIYF. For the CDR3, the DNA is TGTGCCAGCAGCCTGTGGACAGGGAGTCCTTCTGGAAACACCATATATTTT.